The 17 T cell receptor beta chains given below trace back to one sample, sequenced in a study of blood T cells in healthy people across ages. Through a sample-barcoded 5' primer and a J-beta primer mix, a second PCR was run for 7 to 11 cycles. TCRdb called the 5' RACE reads again in MiXCR, with one record for every CDR3 protein. The repertoire holds roughly 1,700,000 distinct CDR3 sequences, with about 30% as singletons. The sample was blood. All receptors derive from a woman under 40 in good health.

The V gene is TRBV28, the J gene TRBJ2-1; either TRBD1 or TRBD2 may fit D (5 bases each). Per germline, CDR1 MDHEN and CDR2 SYDVKM. This CDR3 spans 10 amino acids. V was pared by 5 bases and J by 11 bases, with 7 bases between. CDR3 loop: CASSTGQQFF. The DNA of the CDR3 is TGTGCCAGCAGTACGGGACAGCAGTTCTTC.

The rearrangement joins TRBV4-1 to TRBJ2-6, with 10 bases fitting TRBD2. V lost 4 bases to trimming and J lost 0 bases; unmatched junction nucleotides: 12. Looked up from germline, CDR1 is MGHRA and CDR2 is YSYEKL. The CDR3 is 20 residues long. CDR3 nucleotide sequence: TGCGCCAGCAGCCGCAGAACTAGCGGGGCCCTAAACTCTGGGGCCAACGTCCTGACTTTC. It encodes CASSRRTSGALNSGANVLTF.

This clonotype was observed a few times. This chain connects TRBV18 to TRBJ2-7, with D maybe TRBD2 (6 bases). This CDR3 has 15 amino acids. The V end lost 2 bases, the J end lost 3 bases, and 14 bases lay between the germline ends. Germline loops: CDR1 KGHSH, CDR2 LQKENI. In nucleotides, the CDR3 is TGTGCCAGCTCACCAATGGGGGGAATCGTCTACGAGCAGTACTTC. Translating gives CASSPMGGIVYEQYF.

J is TRBJ1-2 and V is TRBV6-6, with D possibly being TRBD1 (6 bases). The V gene's germline CDR1 is MNHNY and CDR2 SVGAGI (reference sequence). There are 13 residues in the CDR3. Trimming pared 7 bases from V and 6 bases from J, leaving 15 bases between. The CDR3 DNA follows: TGTGCCAGCAAGTTTATTACAGGGAATGGCTACACCTTC. Translated: CASKFITGNGYTF.

This chain connects TRBV5-1 to TRBJ2-5; unclear D gene. Germline V CDR1 and CDR2: SGHRS, YFSETQ. This CDR3 has 14 residues. Trimming left V 0 bases short and J 1 base short, with 7 bases between. The CDR3 here is CASSLGWIQETQYF. The DNA of the CDR3 is TGCGCCAGCAGCTTGGGGTGGATCCAAGAGACCCAGTACTTC. The full variable domain, with the rest looked up from reference TRBV5-1 and TRBJ2-5, is KAGVTQTPRYLIKTRGQQVTLSCSPISGHRSVSWYQQTPGQGLQFLFEYFSETQRNKGNFPGRFSGRQFSNSRSEMNVSTLELGDSALYLCASSLGWIQETQYFGPGTRLLVL.

The chain carries TRBV5-1 and TRBJ2-5; TRBD2 matches at 11 bases. J was trimmed by 3 bases and V by 1 base; bases with no gene match: 5. The CDR3 covers 16 residues. Germline-derived CDR1 and CDR2 are SGHRS and YFSETQ. The CDR3 coding sequence is TGCGCCAGCAGCTTGTCGCCTAGCGGGGGGAAAGAGACCCAGTACTTC. Encoded protein: CASSLSPSGGKETQYF. The entire variable domain, with the rest obtained from reference TRBV5-1 and TRBJ2-5, is as follows: KAGVTQTPRYLIKTRGQQVTLSCSPISGHRSVSWYQQTPGQGLQFLFEYFSETQRNKGNFPGRFSGRQFSNSRSEMNVSTLELGDSALYLCASSLSPSGGKETQYFGPGTRLLVL.

This clonotype came up many times. The chain carries TRBV6-5 and TRBJ2-7, with 7 nucleotides matching TRBD1. The CDR3 has 17 residues. With V trimmed by 2 bases and J by 2 bases, 12 bases remained unmatched. Looked up from germline, CDR1 is MNHEY and CDR2 is SVGAGI. The CDR3 nucleotides are TGTGCCAGCAGTTACCCTCAGGCCCGGGACAGACCCTACGAGCAGTACTTC. It specifies CASSYPQARDRPYEQYF.

This rearrangement joins TRBV20-1 to TRBJ2-5, with D possibly being TRBD2 (6 bases). The CDR3 totals 11 residues. CDR1 DFQATT and CDR2 SNEGSKA come from the germline V gene (reference sequence). The V end lost 7 bases, the J end lost 7 bases, and 13 bases lay between the germline ends. CDR3 nucleotides: TGCAGTGTCCCGACTAGTGGGACCCAGTACTTC. It specifies CSVPTSGTQYF.

This clonotype was seen at least ten times. The chain has TRBV7-2 and TRBJ2-3; D gene ambiguous. The V gene lost 1 base and the J gene lost 4 bases, with 6 bases spanning the gap. Germline-derived CDR1 and CDR2 are SGHTA and FQGNSA. This CDR3 spans 13 amino acids. The CDR3 DNA reads as TGTGCCAGCAGCTTAGGGGCGCCAGATACGCAGTATTTT. This sequence encodes CASSLGAPDTQYF.

In this sample, this clonotype turned up a few times. This chain uses TRBV20-1 with TRBJ2-4, with 10 bases lining up with TRBD1. The CDR3 loop spans 14 amino acids. Germline V lookup: CDR1 DFQATT, CDR2 SNEGSKA (reference sequence). With 3 bases clipped from V and 3 bases from J, the junction kept 2 bases outside the gene matches. CDR3 amino acids: CSARTGGGKNIQYF. In DNA form, the CDR3 reads TGCAGTGCTAGGACAGGGGGCGGCAAAAACATTCAGTACTTC.

V and J are TRBV6-2 or TRBV6-3 and TRBJ1-1; D call uncertain. The CDR3 sequence is 13 residues long. Trimming cost V 5 bases and J 3 bases, with 10 bases left between them. In germline, CDR1 is MNHEY, CDR2 SVGEGT. The CDR3 sequence: CASSPIKYTEAFF. In DNA, the CDR3 is TGTGCCAGCAGTCCGATTAAGTACACTGAAGCTTTCTTT.

This clonotype was picked up many times. J is TRBJ2-5 and V is TRBV5-6, with D possibly TRBD1 on 5 matching bases. The CDR3 runs to 17 residues. Germline loops: CDR1 SGHDT, CDR2 YYEEEE. Trimming took 1 base from V and 2 from J, leaving 18 bases between them. This chain's CDR3 is CASSLISGWGDQETQYF. The CDR3 DNA is TGTGCCAGCAGCTTGATTTCAGGTTGGGGCGATCAAGAGACCCAGTACTTC.

On this clonotype: Just one base apart from a much larger clone, this may be a read error. V gene TRBV20-1 combines with J gene TRBJ2-4, with D tentatively TRBD1 or TRBD2 (5 bases each). The DNA end is more similar to TRBJ2-7, so the J call may be wrong. Per the germline V gene, CDR1 is DFQATT and CDR2 is SNEGSKA (reference sequence). The CDR3 runs to 13 residues. CDR3 sequence: CSARVPGGYEQYF. The CDR3 DNA sequence: TGCAGTGCTAGAGTTCCTGGGGGCTACGAGCAGTACTTC.

V is TRBV12-3 or TRBV12-4 and J is TRBJ2-7; D possibly corresponds to TRBD1 (6 bases). The CDR3 runs to 16 residues. Trimming stripped 5 bases from V and 5 bases from J, with 22 bases between. The CDR3, as DNA: TGTGCCAGCAGTCAATCCGGGACAACCTATTCGAACGAGCAGTACTTC. Translation gives CASSQSGTTYSNEQYF.

V and J are TRBV18 and TRBJ2-4; D is unclear. V gave up 1 base and J gave up 1 base, with 8 bases separating them. This CDR3 is built from 15 residues. Germline CDR1 and CDR2: KGHSH and LQKENI. CDR3 in DNA: TGTGCCAGCTCACCACTAGGGAACGCCAAAAACATTCAGTACTTC. Protein: CASSPLGNAKNIQYF.

The chain links TRBV20-1 to TRBJ2-1; tentatively, D is TRBD2 (6 bases). Trimming shortened V by 4 bases and J by 3 bases, and 16 bases separated the two germline ends. CDR1 and CDR2 from the germline V gene are DFQATT and SNEGSKA (reference sequence). This CDR3 comprises 15 residues. CDR3 DNA: TGCAGTGCTACCCAACCGGGACTCCACTACAATGAGCAGTTCTTC. The encoded protein is CSATQPGLHYNEQFF.

The V gene is TRBV7-2, the J gene TRBJ1-5; D not certain. CDR3 length: 16 amino acids. Trimming took off 0 bases at V and 7 bases at J, with 16 bases between the two ends. CDR1 and CDR2 from the germline V gene are SGHTA and FQGNSA. The CDR3 spells CASSLAGSQVLQPQHF. The CDR3, as DNA: TGTGCCAGCAGCTTAGCGGGCTCGCAGGTCCTGCAGCCCCAGCATTTT.